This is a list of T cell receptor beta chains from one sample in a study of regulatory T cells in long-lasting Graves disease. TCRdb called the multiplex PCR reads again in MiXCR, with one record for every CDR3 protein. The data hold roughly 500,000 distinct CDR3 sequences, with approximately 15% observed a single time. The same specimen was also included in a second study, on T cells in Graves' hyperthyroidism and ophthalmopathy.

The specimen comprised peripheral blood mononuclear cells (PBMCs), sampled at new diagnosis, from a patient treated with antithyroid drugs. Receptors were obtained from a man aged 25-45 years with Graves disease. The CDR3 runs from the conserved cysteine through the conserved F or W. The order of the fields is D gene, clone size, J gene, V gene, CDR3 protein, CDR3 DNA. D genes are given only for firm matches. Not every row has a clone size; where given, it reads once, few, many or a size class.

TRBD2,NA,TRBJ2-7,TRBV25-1,CASSGREASYEQYF,TGTGCCAGCAGTGGACGGGAGGCCTCCTACGAGCAGTACTTC
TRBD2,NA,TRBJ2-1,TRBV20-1,CSARDIPGRPLYNEQFF,TGCAGTGCTAGAGATATCCCCGGGAGGCCCCTCTACAATGAGCAGTTCTTC
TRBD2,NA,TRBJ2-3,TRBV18,CASSPGTSKGDAQYF,TGTGCCAGCTCACCAGGGACTAGCAAGGGAGATGCGCAGTATTTT
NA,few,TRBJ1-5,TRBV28,CASGAAQPQHF,TGTGCCAGCGGGGCGGCTCAGCCCCAGCATTTT
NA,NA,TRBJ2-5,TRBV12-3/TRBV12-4,CASSGGLGGETQYF,TGTGCCAGCAGTGGGGGACTTGGGGGGGAGACCCAGTACTTC
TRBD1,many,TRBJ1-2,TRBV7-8,CASSEGAGGYTF,TGTGCCAGCAGCGAGGGGGCGGGCGGCTACACCTTC
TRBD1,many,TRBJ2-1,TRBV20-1,CSARDLRGPYNEQFF,TGCAGTGCTAGAGATTTAAGGGGGCCCTACAATGAGCAGTTCTTC
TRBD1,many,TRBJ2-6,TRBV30,CAYQGAGANVLTF,TGTGCCTACCAGGGGGCCGGGGCCAACGTCCTGACTTTC
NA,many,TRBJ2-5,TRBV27,CASEETQYF,TGTGCCAGCGAGGAGACCCAGTACTTC
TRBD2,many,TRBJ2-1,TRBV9,CASSVSGRMYNEQFF,TGTGCCAGCAGCGTGAGCGGGAGGATGTACAATGAGCAGTTCTTC
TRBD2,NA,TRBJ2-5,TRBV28,CASTFGGTSGGETQYF,TGTGCCAGCACCTTCGGGGGGACTAGCGGGGGTGAGACCCAGTACTTC
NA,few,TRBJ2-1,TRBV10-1,CASSDDGSSYNEQFF,TGCGCCAGCAGTGACGACGGGAGCTCCTACAATGAGCAGTTCTTC
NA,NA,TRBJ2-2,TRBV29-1,CSVLVLSIGELFF,TGCAGCGTTTTGGTCTTGAGCATCGGGGAGCTGTTTTTT
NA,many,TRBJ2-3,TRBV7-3,CASSLMGGGADTQYF,TGTGCCAGCAGCTTAATGGGGGGCGGGGCAGATACGCAGTATTTT
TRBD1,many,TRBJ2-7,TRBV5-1,CASSPPGQIYEQYF,TGCGCCAGCAGCCCACCGGGACAGATATACGAGCAGTACTTC
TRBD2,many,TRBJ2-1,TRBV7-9,CASSPLLKGGHYEQFF,TGTGCCAGCAGCCCTCTTCTAAAGGGAGGGCACTATGAGCAGTTCTTC
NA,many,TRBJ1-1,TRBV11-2,CASSLVTGTTEAFF,TGTGCCAGCAGCTTAGTGACCGGTACCACTGAAGCTTTCTTT
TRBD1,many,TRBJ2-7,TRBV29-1,CSVPRQGAPEQYF,TGCAGCGTTCCGCGGCAGGGGGCCCCCGAGCAGTACTTC